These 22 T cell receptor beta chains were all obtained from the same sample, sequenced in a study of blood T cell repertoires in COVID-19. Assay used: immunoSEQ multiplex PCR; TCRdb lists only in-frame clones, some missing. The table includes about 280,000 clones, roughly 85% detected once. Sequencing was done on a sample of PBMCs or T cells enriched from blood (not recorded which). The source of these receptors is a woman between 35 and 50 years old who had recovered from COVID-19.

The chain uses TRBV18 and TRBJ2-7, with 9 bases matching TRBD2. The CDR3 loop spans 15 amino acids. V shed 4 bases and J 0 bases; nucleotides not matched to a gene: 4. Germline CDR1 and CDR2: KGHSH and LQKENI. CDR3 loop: CASSRTSENSYEQYF. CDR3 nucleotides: TGTGCCAGCTCACGGACTAGCGAGAACTCCTACGAGCAGTACTTC.

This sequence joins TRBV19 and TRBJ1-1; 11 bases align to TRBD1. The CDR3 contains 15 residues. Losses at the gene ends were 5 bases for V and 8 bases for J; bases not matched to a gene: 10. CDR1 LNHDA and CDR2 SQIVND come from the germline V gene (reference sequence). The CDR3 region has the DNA TGTGCCAGTAGTCCCCGGGACAGGGGGGCTGGGGAAGCTTTCTTT. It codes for CASSPRDRGAGEAFF.

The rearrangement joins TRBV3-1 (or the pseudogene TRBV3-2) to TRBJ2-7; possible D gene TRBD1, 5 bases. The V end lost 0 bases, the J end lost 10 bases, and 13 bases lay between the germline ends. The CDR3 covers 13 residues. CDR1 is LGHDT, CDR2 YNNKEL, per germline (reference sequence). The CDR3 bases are TGTGCCAGCAGCCAAGATCATCAGGGCTTTCAGTACTTC. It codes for CASSQDHQGFQYF.

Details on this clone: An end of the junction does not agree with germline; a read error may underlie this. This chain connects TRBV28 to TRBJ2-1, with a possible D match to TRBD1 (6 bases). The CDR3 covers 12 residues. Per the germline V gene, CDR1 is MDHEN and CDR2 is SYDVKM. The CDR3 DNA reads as TGTGCCAGCAAGTCACAGGGCCCCTACTCCCTCTTC. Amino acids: CASKSQGPYSLF.

CDR3 amino acids: CASSLARWGGAEPYEQYF. In nucleotides, the CDR3 is TGTGCCAGCAGCTTAGCTCGATGGGGGGGCGCAGAGCCCTACGAGCAGTACTTC. The chain employs TRBV7-2 and TRBJ2-7, with a tentative D call TRBD2 (7 bases). The CDR3 contains 18 residues. The germline V gene has CDR1 SGHTA and CDR2 FQGNSA. V was pared by 0 bases and J by 2 bases, with 20 bases between.

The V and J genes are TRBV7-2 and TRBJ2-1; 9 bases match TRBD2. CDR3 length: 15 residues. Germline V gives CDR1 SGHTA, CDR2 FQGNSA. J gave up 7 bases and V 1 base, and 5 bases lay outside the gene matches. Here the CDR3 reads CASSLGLAGINEQFF. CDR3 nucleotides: TGTGCCAGCAGCTTAGGGCTAGCGGGGATTAATGAGCAGTTCTTC.

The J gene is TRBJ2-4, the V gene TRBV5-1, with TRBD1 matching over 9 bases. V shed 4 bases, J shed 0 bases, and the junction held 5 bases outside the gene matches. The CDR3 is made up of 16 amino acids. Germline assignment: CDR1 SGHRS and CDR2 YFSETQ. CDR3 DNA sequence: TGCGCCAGCAGCCTAACAGGGGGCGTAGCCAAAAACATTCAGTACTTC. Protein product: CASSLTGGVAKNIQYF.

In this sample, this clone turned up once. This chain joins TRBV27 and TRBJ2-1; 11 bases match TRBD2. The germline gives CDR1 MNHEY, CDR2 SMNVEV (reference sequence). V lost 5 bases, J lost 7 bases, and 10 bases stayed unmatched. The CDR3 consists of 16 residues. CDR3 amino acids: CASSVPYSGRGNEQFF. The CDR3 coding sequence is TGTGCCAGCAGTGTACCCTATAGCGGGAGGGGTAATGAGCAGTTCTTC.

CDR3 sequence reads: CASSPSGEKLFF. CDR3 nucleotide sequence: TGTGCCAGCAGCCCAAGTGGCGAAAAACTGTTTTTT. The rearrangement joins TRBV7-6 to TRBJ1-4, with no clear D. CDR3 size: 12 residues. Between the trimmed V and J ends, which lost 5 bases and 8 bases, there was a span of 9 bases. Germline loops: CDR1 SGHVS, CDR2 FNYEAQ.

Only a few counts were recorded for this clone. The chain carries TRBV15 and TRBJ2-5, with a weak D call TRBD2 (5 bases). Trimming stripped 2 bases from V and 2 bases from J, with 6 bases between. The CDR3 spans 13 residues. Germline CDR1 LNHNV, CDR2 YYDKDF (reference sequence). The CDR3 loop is CATSRTGQETQYF. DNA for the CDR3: TGTGCCACCAGCAGAACGGGGCAAGAGACCCAGTACTTC.

Written as DNA, the CDR3 is TGCGCCAGCAGCTGGGACAGAAACACTGAAGCTTTCTTT. Amino acid sequence: CASSWDRNTEAFF. The chain joins TRBV5-1 to TRBJ1-1; 7 bases align to TRBD1. Germline CDR1 SGHRS, CDR2 YFSETQ. The CDR3 totals 13 residues. V lost 3 bases to trimming and J lost 2 bases; unmatched junction nucleotides: 1.

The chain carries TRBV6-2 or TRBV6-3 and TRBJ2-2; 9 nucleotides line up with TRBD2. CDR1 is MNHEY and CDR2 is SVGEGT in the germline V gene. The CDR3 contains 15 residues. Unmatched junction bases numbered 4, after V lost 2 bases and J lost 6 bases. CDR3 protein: CASSYLLAGSGELFF. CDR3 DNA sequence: TGTGCCAGCAGTTACCTTCTAGCGGGATCCGGGGAGCTGTTTTTT.

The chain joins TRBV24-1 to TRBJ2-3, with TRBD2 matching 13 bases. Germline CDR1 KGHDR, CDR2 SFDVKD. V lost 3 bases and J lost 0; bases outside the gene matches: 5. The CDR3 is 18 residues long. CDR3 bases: TGTGCCACCAGTGATCCCGGGACTAGCGGGATCAGCACAGATACGCAGTATTTT. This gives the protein CATSDPGTSGISTDTQYF.

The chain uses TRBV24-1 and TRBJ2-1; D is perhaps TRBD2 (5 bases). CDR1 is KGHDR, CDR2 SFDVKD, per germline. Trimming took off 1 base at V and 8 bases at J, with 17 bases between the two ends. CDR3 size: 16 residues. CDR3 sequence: CATSDFASPNVDEQFF. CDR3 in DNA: TGTGCCACCAGTGATTTCGCTAGCCCAAACGTGGATGAGCAGTTCTTC.

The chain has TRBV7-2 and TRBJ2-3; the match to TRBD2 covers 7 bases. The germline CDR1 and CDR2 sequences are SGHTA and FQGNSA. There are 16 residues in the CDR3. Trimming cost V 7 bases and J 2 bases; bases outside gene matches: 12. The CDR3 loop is CASKLGAGVFTDTQYF. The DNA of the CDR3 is TGTGCCAGCAAGTTAGGGGCGGGAGTTTTCACAGATACGCAGTATTTT.

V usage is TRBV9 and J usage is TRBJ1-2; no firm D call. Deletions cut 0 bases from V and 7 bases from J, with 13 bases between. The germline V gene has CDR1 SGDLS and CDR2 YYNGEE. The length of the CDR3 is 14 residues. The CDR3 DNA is TGTGCCAGCAGCGTAGGTAGAGACTTTGGTGGCTACACCTTC. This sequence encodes CASSVGRDFGGYTF.

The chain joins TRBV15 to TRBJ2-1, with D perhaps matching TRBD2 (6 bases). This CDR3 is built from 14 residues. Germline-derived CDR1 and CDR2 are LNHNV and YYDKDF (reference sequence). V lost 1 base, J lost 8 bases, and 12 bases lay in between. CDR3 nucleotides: TGTGCCACCAGCAGAGTCGGAGGGGTGGATGAGCAGTTCTTC. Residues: CATSRVGGVDEQFF.

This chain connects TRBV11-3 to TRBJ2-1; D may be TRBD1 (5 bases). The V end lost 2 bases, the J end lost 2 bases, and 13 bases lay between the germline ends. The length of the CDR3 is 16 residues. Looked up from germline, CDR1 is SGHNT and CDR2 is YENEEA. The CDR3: CASSLSATVTYNEQFF. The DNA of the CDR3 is TGTGCCAGCAGCTTATCGGCGACAGTTACCTACAATGAGCAGTTCTTC.

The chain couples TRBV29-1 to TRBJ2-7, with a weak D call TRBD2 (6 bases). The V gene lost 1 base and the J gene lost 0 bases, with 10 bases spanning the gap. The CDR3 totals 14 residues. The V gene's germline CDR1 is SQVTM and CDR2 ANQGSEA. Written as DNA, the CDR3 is TGCAGCGTTGAAGGGGGGGAGAGCTCCTACGAGCAGTACTTC. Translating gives CSVEGGESSYEQYF.

CDR3 nucleotides: TGCGCCAGCAGCCAAGACCTAGAGGGTCCCACTGAAGCTTTCTTT. Protein product: CASSQDLEGPTEAFF. The chain is built from TRBV4-3 and TRBJ1-1; no reliable D call. The CDR3 consists of 15 residues. Germline V gene lookup returns CDR1 LGHNA and CDR2 YSLEER. V lost 0 bases and J lost 4, with 12 bases in between.

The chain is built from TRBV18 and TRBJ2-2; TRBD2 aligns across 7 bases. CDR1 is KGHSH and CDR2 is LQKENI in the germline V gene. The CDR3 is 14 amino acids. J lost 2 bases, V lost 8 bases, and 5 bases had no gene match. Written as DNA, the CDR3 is TGTGCCAGCATGACTAGCAGAAACACCGGGGAGCTGTTTTTT. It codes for CASMTSRNTGELFF.

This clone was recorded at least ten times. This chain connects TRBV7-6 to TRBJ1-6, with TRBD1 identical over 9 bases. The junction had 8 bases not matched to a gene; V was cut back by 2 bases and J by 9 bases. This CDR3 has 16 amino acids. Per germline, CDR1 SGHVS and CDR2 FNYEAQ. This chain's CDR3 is CASSLRLPGQGSPLHF. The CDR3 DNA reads TGTGCCAGCAGCTTACGTCTACCGGGACAGGGTTCACCCCTCCACTTT.